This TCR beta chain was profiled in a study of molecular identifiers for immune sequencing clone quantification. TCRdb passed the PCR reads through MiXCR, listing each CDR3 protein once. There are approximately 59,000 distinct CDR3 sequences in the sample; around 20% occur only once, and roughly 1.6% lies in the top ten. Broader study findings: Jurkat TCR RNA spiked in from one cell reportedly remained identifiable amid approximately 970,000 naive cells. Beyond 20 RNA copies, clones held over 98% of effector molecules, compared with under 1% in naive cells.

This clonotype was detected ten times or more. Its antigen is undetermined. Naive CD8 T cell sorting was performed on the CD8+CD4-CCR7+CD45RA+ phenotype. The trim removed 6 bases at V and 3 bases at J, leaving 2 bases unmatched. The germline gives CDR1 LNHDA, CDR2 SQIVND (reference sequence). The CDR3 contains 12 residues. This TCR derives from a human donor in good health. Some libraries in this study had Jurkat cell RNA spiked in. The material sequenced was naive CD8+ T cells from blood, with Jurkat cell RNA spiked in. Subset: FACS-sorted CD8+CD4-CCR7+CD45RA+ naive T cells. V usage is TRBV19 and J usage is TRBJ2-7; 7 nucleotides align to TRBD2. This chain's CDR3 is CASRAGIYEQYF. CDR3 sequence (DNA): TGTGCCAGTAGAGCGGGGATCTACGAGCAGTACTTC.